The clone carrying this T cell receptor beta chain appeared a single time. The data belong to a study of blood T cell repertoires in COVID-19. The ends were cut back, 4 bases at V and 0 bases at J, with 8 bases in the middle. This CDR3 is built from 14 residues. Germline CDR1 and CDR2: SGHRS and YFSETQ. Using immunoSEQ multiplex PCR, the repertoire was profiled, and TCRdb retains in-frame clones only, with some absent. The sample yields 100,000 to 150,000 clones, more than 70% seen once. The TCR sequence derives from a woman aged 30 to 39 who had recovered from COVID-19. The chain has TRBV5-1 and TRBJ2-4; a possible D gene is TRBD2 (6 bases). Sequences were obtained from peripheral blood. DNA of the CDR3: TGCGCCAGCAGCCCGGGACTAGCCAAAAACATTCAGTACTTC. Translating gives CASSPGLAKNIQYF. The variable domain in full, with the rest retrieved from reference TRBV5-1 and TRBJ2-4, is KAGVTQTPRYLIKTRGQQVTLSCSPISGHRSVSWYQQTPGQGLQFLFEYFSETQRNKGNFPGRFSGRQFSNSRSEMNVSTLELGDSALYLCASSPGLAKNIQYFGAGTRLSVL.